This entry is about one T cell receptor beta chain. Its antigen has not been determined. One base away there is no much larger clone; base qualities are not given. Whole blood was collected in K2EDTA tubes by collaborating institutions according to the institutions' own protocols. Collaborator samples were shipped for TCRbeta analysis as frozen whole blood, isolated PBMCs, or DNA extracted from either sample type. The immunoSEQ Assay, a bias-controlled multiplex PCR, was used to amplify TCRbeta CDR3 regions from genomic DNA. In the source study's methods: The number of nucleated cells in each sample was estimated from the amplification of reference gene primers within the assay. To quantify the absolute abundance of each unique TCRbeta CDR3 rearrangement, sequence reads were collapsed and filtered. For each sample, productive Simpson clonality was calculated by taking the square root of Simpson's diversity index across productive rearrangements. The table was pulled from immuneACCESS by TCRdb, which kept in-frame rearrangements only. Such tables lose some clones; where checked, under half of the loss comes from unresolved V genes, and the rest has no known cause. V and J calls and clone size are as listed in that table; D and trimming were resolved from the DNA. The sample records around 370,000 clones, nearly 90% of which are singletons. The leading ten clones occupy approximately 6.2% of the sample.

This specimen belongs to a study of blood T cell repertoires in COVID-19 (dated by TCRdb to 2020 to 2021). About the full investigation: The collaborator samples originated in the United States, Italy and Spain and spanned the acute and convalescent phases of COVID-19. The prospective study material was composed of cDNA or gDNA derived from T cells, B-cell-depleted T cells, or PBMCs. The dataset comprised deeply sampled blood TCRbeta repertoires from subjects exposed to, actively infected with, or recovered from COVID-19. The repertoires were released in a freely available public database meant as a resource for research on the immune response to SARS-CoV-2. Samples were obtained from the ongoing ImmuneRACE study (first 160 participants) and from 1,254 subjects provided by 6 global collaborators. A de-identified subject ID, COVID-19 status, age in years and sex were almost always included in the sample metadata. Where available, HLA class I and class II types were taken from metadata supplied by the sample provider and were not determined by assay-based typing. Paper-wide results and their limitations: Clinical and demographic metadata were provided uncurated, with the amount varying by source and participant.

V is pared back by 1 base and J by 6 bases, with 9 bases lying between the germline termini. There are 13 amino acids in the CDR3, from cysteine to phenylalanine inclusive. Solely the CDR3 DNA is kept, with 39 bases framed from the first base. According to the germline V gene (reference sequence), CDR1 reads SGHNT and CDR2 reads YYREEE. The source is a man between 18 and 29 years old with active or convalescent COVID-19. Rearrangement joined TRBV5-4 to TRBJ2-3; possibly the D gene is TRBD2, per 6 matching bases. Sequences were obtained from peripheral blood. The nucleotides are TGTGCCAGCAGCTTGCCGGAGGGGGATACGCAGTATTTT. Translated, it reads CASSLPEGDTQYF.